This T cell receptor (beta chain) was obtained from a study of brain T cells in children with intractable seizures. Whole-study results and caveats: Clones missing pre-surgery may reflect undersampling of that blood sample. Only CDR3 sequence similarity suggested viral specificity, without known HCMV serostatus.

Sequencing was limited to surgery cases with top T cell transcript signatures in brain tissue. Before surgery, patients took at least one anti-epileptic drug. Measured with immunoSEQ multiplex PCR; TCRdb has only the in-frame clones, and not every one. The table shows 95,000 to 120,000 clones, with 94% occurring only once. In the case of this clone: The target antigen is unknown.

This CDR3 is 15 amino acids long. The V and J ends lost 7 bases and 7 bases, in that order; junction bases with no gene match: 8. Germline lookup yields CDR1 MNHEY and CDR2 SVGAGI. The origin of this receptor is a boy under two years old with hemimegalencephaly and intractable seizures. The V call is TRBV6-5, the J call TRBJ1-6, with TRBD1 matching over 9 bases. The source was peripheral blood, collected at surgery. The CDR3 DNA reads as TGTGCCAGCAATTGGGGGGACAGGGAGAATTCACCCCTCCACTTT. Translated: CASNWGDRENSPLHF.